What follows is one T cell receptor (beta chain) and its context. No antigen is known for it. The germline V gene has CDR1 SNHLY and CDR2 FYNNEI. This CDR3 is 19 amino acids long. With V trimmed by 4 bases and J by 0 bases, 8 bases remained unmatched. The data were obtained in a study of beta chain features in type 1 diabetes. In the study overall: Healthy donors resembled patients in age, gender and cell yields. General study findings and limits: Across patients, naive, central memory and Treg TCRB repertoires exhibited apparently greater similarity than was observed across healthy donors. A pattern of fewer insertions and more deletions at VDJ junctions was seen in type 1 diabetes patients.

TCRB transcripts that were expressed got sequenced, as all of the isolated RNA had been reverse transcribed. The assay was immunoSEQ multiplex PCR, and TCRdb's table has in-frame clones only and misses some. The table shows some 900,000 clones, with around a sixth occurring only once. Specimen: naive CD4+ T cells from blood. The receptor was isolated from a woman in her late teens or twenties in good health. The chain carries TRBV2 and TRBJ2-1; the match to TRBD2 covers 14 bases. Here the CDR3 reads CASSGSGTSGSISYNEQFF. The CDR3 nucleotides read TGTGCCAGCAGTGGATCCGGGACTAGCGGGAGCATCTCCTACAATGAGCAGTTCTTC. Combining the CDR3 with reference TRBV2 and TRBJ2-1 gives the whole variable domain EPEVTQTPSHQVTQMGQEVILRCVPISNHLYFYWYRQILGQKVEFLVSFYNNEISEKSEIFDDQFSVERPDGSNFTLKIRSTKLEDSAMYFCASSGSGTSGSISYNEQFFGPGTRLTVL.